The clone carrying this TCR beta chain was counted once. Method: immunoSEQ multiplex PCR; TCRdb's copy keeps in-frame clones and lacks some. The table lists some 63,000 clones, around nine tenths of them singletons. The data belong to a study of technical replicates of blood from several donors. Sequencing input: PBMCs. The TCR comes from a human donor in good health. Some clones in this sample may be carry-over from other donors' samples.

DNA of the CDR3: TGTGCCTGGAGTGTACCTAGACAGGGGGCTTACGAGCAGTACTTC. It yields the protein CAWSVPRQGAYEQYF. J is TRBJ2-7 and V is TRBV30, with 10 nucleotides matching TRBD1. Trimming removed 0 bases from V and 4 bases from J; junction bases left unmatched: 6. Germline CDR1 GTSNPN, CDR2 SVGIG (reference sequence). The CDR3 has 15 amino acids.